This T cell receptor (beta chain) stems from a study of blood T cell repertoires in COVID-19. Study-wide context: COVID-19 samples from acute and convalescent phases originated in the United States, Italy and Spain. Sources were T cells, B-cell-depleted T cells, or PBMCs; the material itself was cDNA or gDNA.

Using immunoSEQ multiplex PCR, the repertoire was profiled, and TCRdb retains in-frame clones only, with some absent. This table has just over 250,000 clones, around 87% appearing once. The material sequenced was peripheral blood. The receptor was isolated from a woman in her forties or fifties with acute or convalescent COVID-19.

CDR3 region: CASSLLSHSNTGELFF. The CDR3 DNA is TGTGCCAGCAGCTTGCTCTCCCACTCAAACACCGGGGAGCTGTTTTTT. V usage is TRBV5-6 and J usage is TRBJ2-2; D call uncertain. Germline V CDR1 and CDR2: SGHDT, YYEEEE. This CDR3 region has 16 residues. The V and J ends lost 1 base and 2 bases respectively, with 12 bases between them.